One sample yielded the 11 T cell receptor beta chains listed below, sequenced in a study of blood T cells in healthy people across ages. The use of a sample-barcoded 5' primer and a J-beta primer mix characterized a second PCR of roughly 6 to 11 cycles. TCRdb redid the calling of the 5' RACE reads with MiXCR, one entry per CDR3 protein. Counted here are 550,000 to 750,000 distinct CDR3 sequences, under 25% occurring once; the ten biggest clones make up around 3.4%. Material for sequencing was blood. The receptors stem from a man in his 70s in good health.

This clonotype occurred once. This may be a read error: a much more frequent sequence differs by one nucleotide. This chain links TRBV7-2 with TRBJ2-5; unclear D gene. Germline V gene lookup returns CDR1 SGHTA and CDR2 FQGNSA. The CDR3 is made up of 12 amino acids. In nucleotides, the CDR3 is TGTGCCAGCAGCTTCGAGCAAGTGACCCAGTACTTC. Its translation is CASSFEQVTQYF.

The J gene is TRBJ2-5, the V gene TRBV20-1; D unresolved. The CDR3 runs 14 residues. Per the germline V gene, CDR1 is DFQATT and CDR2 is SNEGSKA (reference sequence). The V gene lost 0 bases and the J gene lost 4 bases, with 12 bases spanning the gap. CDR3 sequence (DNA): TGCAGTGCTAGAGACCCCCGGAAGGGAGAGACCCAGTACTTC. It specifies CSARDPRKGETQYF.

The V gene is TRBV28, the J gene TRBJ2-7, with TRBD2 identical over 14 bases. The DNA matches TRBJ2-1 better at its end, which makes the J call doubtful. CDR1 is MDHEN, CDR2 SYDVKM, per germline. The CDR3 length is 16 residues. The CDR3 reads CASSLWGTSGSNEQFF. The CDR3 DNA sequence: TGTGCCAGCAGTTTATGGGGGACTAGCGGGAGTAATGAGCAGTTCTTC.

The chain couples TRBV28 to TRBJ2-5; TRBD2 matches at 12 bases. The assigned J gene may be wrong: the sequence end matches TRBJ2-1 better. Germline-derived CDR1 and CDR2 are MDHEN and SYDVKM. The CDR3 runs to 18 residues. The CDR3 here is CASSFPYETSGSLVEQFF. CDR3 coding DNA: TGTGCCAGCAGTTTTCCTTACGAGACTAGCGGGAGTTTGGTTGAGCAGTTCTTC.

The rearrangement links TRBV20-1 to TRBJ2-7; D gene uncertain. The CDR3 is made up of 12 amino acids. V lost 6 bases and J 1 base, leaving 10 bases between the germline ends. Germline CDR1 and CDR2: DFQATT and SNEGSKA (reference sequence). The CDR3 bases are TGCAGTGCCCAGAGCAGGTCCTACGAGCAGTACTTC. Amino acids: CSAQSRSYEQYF.

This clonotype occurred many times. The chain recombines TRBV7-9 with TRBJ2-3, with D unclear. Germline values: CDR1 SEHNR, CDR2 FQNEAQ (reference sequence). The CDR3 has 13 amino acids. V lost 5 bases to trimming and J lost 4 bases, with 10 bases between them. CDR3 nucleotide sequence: TGTGCCAGCAGCCCCAAAGGGCCAGATACGCAGTATTTT. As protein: CASSPKGPDTQYF.

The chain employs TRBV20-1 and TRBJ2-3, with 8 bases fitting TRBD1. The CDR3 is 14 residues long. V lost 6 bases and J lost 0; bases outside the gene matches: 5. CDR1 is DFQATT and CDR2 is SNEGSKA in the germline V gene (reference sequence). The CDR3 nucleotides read TGCAGTGCGGCCGGGACAGGCAGCACAGATACGCAGTATTTT. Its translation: CSAAGTGSTDTQYF.

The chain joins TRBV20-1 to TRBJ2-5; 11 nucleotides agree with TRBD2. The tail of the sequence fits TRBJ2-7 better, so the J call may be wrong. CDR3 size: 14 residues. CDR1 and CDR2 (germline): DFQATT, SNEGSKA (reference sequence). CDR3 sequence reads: CSATSGRSTYEQYF. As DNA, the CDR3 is TGCAGTGCTACTAGCGGGAGGAGTACCTACGAGCAGTACTTC.

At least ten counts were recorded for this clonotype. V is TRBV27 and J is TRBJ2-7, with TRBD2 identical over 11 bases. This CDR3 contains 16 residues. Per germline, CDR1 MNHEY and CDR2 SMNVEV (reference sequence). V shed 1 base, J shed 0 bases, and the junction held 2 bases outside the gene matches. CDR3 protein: CASSLYLAGGSYEQYF. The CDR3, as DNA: TGTGCCAGCAGTTTATACCTAGCGGGAGGCTCCTACGAGCAGTACTTC.

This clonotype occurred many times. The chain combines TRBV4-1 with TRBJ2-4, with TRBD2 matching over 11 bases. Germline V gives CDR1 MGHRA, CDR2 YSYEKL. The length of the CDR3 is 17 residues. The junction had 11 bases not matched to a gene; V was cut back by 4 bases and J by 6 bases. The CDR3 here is CASSLLAGVDSANIQYF. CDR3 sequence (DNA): TGCGCCAGCAGCCTACTAGCGGGAGTGGACTCCGCAAACATTCAGTACTTC.

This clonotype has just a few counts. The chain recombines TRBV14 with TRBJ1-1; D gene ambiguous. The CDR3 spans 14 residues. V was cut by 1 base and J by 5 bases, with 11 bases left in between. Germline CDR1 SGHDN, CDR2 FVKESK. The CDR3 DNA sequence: TGTGCCAGCAGCCAAGTAGGTGGAGGGACTGAAGCTTTCTTT. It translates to CASSQVGGGTEAFF.